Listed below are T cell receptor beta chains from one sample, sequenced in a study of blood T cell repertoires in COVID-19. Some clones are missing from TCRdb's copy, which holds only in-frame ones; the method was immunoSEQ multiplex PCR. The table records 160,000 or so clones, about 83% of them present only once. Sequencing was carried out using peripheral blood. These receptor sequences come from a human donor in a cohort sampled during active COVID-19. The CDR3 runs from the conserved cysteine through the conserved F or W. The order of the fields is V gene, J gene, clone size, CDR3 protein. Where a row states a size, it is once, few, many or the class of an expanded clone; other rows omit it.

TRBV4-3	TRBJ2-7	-	CASSQDVPGAGEQYF
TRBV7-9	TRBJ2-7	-	CASSLVAGGSSYEQYF
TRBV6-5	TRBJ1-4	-	CASRLGQFYEKLFF
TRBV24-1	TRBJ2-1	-	CATSPAGGPHNEQFF
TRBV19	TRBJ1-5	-	CASSIDGGYRGSNQPQHF
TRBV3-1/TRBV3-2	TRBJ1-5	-	CASSQGRGTQPQHF
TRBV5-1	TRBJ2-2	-	CASRKSAGANTGELFF
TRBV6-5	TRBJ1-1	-	CASSTLTGAGTEAFF
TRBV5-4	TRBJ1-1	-	CASSMHSFNTEAFF
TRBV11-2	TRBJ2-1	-	CASSLEGTHPSYNEQFF
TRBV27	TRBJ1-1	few	CASGLFTEAFF
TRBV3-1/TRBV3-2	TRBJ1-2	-	CASSQGAGGNYGYTF
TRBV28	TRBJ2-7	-	CASSPQGTGRGAYEQYF
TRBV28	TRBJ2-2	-	CASSPGLGNTGELFF
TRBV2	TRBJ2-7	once	CASSASSGAYEQYF
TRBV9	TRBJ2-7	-	CASSVVGRSYEQYF
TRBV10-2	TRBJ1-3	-	CASSESHRQGNTIYF
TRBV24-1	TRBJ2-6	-	CATSATRQSSGANVLTF
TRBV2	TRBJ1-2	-	CASSGQGVAYGYTF
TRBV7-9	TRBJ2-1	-	CASSPKELALNEQFF
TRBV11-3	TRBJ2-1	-	CASSQGQGAYSEQFF
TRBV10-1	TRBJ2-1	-	CASSADASGEREQFF
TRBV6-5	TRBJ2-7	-	CASSYGTSYEQYF
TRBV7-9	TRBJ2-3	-	CASSFGTSGTDTQYF
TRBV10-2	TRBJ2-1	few	CASSQKRDEQFF
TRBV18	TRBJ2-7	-	CASSPVAGRVYEQYF
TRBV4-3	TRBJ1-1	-	CASSQDHGGRGRGRGTAFF
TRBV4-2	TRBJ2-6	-	CASSRIGQVSSGANVLTF
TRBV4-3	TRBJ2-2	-	CASSHLPGQNTGELFF
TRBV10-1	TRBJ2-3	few	CASSESTPGLAGGLGTQYF
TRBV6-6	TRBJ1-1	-	CASSDSGQVNTEAFF
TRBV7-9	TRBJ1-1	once	CASSPTQGQNTEAFF
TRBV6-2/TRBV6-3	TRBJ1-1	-	CASSRWSAEAFF
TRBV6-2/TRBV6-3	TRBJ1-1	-	CASSIQTPGTEAFF
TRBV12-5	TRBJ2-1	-	CASGQGFGEQFF
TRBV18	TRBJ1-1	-	CASATPPENTEAFF
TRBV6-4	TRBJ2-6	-	CASSDIRDFTLSGANVLTF
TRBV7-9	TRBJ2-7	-	CASSTAGTGSEQYF
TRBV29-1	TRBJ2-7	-	CSVELADYEQYF
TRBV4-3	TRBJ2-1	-	CASSQDSGLAGGNYNEQFF
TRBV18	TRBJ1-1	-	CASSPGTGSGMNTEAFF
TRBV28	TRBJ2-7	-	CASSMIGTSGVLSYEQYF
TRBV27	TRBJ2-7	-	CASSLSEPYEQYF
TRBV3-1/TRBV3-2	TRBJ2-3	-	CASSQDRWPEDTQYF
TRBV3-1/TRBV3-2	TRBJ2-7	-	CASSQEGSISYEQYF
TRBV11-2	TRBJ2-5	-	CASSSQGVKTQYF
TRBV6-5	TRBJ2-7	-	CASRQGLGEQYF
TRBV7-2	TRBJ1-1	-	CASSFEYQLAGGYKVEAFF
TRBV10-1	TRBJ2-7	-	CASRPLAHSYEQYF
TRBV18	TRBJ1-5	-	CASSQGQGVSQPQHF
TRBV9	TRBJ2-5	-	CASSVSGAGGETQYF
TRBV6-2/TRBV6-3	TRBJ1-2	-	CASSYPGSYGYTF